This T cell receptor (beta chain) derives from a study of T cell repertoires in cytomegalovirus infection. TCRdb independently ran MiXCR on the reads; one entry per CDR3 protein. Among roughly 310,000 distinct CDR3 sequences, 17% were seen once, and the ten largest hold around 11%. Germline CDR1 reads DFQATT; CDR2 reads SNEGSKA (reference sequence). The CDR3 is 15 amino acids. J gave up 4 bases and V 0 bases, and 4 bases lay outside the gene matches. This clonotype has only a few counts. The receptor comes from a human donor in good health (CMV status not recorded). Some clones in this sample may be carry-over from other donors' samples. Sequencing was performed on PBMCs. The chain carries TRBV20-1 and TRBJ2-5; 11 nucleotides agree with TRBD2. The CDR3 DNA follows: TGCAGTGCTAGAGATAGCGGGGGGGCCCCAGAGACCCAGTACTTC. Translated: CSARDSGGAPETQYF.